A single sample is the source of the 27 T cell receptor beta chains below, sequenced in a study of pediatric ulcerative colitis. One to two pinch biopsies were taken from the rectum during colonoscopy. Only in-frame clones appear in the TCRdb table, and some are missing; sequencing was by immunoSEQ multiplex PCR. The table records about 22,000 clones, about three quarters of them present only once. Sequencing was carried out using gut tissue. These receptors came from a boy between 10 and 17 years old with severe ulcerative colitis.

The chain joins TRBV7-2 to TRBJ1-1; 7 bases are a match to TRBD1. The junction had 5 bases not matched to a gene; V was cut back by 5 bases and J by 5 bases. CDR1 SGHTA and CDR2 FQGNSA come from the germline V gene. The length of the CDR3 is 13 residues. CDR3 residues: CASSRDRGTEAFF. CDR3 in DNA: TGTGCCAGCAGCCGGGACAGAGGGACTGAAGCTTTCTTT.

This rearrangement joins TRBV7-2 to TRBJ1-6; D uncertain. CDR3 length: 16 amino acids. Germline CDR1 reads SGHTA; CDR2 reads FQGNSA. V lost 6 bases to trimming and J lost 0 bases, with 12 bases between them. The CDR3 sequence: CASRPDKSSYNSPLHF. The DNA for the CDR3 is TGTGCCAGCAGGCCCGACAAGAGCTCCTATAATTCACCCCTCCACTTT.

This rearrangement joins TRBV23-1 to TRBJ1-6, with TRBD1 matching over 10 bases. TRBV23-1 is reported as an ORF; its role is uncertain. After removal of 3 bases from V and 10 bases from J, the junction contained 6 bases not matched to a gene. The CDR3 extends over 15 amino acids. As DNA, the CDR3 is TGCGCCAGCAGTCATGGGACAGGGGAAGAATCACCCCTCCACTTT. Protein sequence: CASSHGTGEESPLHF.

The chain has TRBV5-1 and TRBJ1-1; 9 nucleotides agree with TRBD1. The V and J ends lost 2 bases and 4 bases, in that order; junction bases with no gene match: 12. The CDR3 totals 17 residues. Germline V gene lookup returns CDR1 SGHRS and CDR2 YFSETQ. CDR3 residues: CASSFSGTGSRATEAFF. The CDR3 nucleotides are TGCGCCAGCAGCTTTTCCGGGACAGGGAGTCGGGCCACTGAAGCTTTCTTT.

This clone was found a few times. The chain couples TRBV4-1 to TRBJ2-3, with D unclear. The ends were cut back, 1 base at V and 1 base at J, with 18 bases in the middle. The CDR3 runs 18 residues. Germline assignment: CDR1 MGHRA and CDR2 YSYEKL. CDR3 in DNA: TGCGCCAGCAGCCAAGCTTCCCGACCCGAAACTCGCACAGATACGCAGTATTTT. This translates into CASSQASRPETRTDTQYF.

In this sample, this clone turned up once. The chain recombines TRBV5-1 with TRBJ1-2; TRBD1 aligns across 12 bases. CDR1 and CDR2 (germline): SGHRS, YFSETQ. The CDR3 has 18 amino acids. After removal of 3 bases from V and 6 bases from J, the junction contained 15 bases not matched to a gene. The CDR3 DNA reads as TGCGCCAGCAGCTGGGGGTACCGCCGGGACAGGGGGCGGAATGGCTACACCTTC. Residues: CASSWGYRRDRGRNGYTF.

CDR3 nucleotide sequence: TGTGCCAGCAGTGAATTGGGGAAAACGTCTGGAAACACCATATATTTT. Its protein is CASSELGKTSGNTIYF. The V and J genes are TRBV2 and TRBJ1-3; no clear D. Deletions cut 2 bases from V and 1 base from J, with 12 bases between. Germline V gene data show CDR1 as SNHLY and CDR2 as FYNNEI. There are 16 residues in the CDR3.

The V gene is TRBV2, the J gene TRBJ1-4; D unresolved. The ends were cut back, 4 bases at V and 7 bases at J, with 7 bases in the middle. This CDR3 has 12 amino acids. From germline, CDR1 is SNHLY and CDR2 FYNNEI. Here the CDR3 reads CASSGGLEKLFF. The DNA of the CDR3 is TGTGCCAGCAGTGGAGGGCTTGAAAAACTGTTTTTT.

The chain has TRBV6-5 and TRBJ1-1; no clear D gene. CDR1 and CDR2 (germline): MNHEY, SVGAGI. V lost 6 bases, J lost 7 bases, and 18 bases lay in between. This CDR3 is 14 amino acids long. CDR3 sequence: CASRKVQNPLEAFF. DNA of the CDR3: TGTGCCAGCAGAAAAGTACAGAACCCCCTTGAAGCTTTCTTT.

The V gene is TRBV6-5, the J gene TRBJ1-1, with D hard to call. Germline values: CDR1 MNHEY, CDR2 SVGAGI. Trimming removed 0 bases at V and 0 bases at J, with 11 bases between. This CDR3 is built from 16 residues. The CDR3, as DNA: TGTGCCAGCAGTTACTCGAATTACGCATTGAACACTGAAGCTTTCTTT. This codes for CASSYSNYALNTEAFF.

The chain uses TRBV7-2 and TRBJ1-2; 10 bases line up with TRBD1. This CDR3 has 14 residues. Germline V gene sequence: CDR1 SGHTA, CDR2 FQGNSA. V lost 5 bases and J lost 7; bases outside the gene matches: 7. CDR3 sequence (DNA): TGTGCCAGCAGCGGCACCCGGACAGGGGGTGGCTACACCTTC. Protein sequence: CASSGTRTGGGYTF.

V usage is TRBV18 and J usage is TRBJ2-3; D might be TRBD1 (6 bases). CDR3 size: 17 residues. Germline CDR1 KGHSH, CDR2 LQKENI. V lost 0 bases to trimming and J lost 6 bases, with 19 bases between them. The chain's CDR3 is CASSPPIGGPARDTQYF. The CDR3 bases are TGTGCCAGCTCACCACCCATAGGGGGACCGGCCCGGGATACGCAGTATTTT.

This clone was found a few times. This chain uses TRBV30 with TRBJ1-3; no reliable D call. This CDR3 is 12 amino acids long. With 1 base removed from V and 7 bases from J, the gap between germline ends came to 8 bases. The V gene's germline CDR1 is GTSNPN and CDR2 SVGIG (reference sequence). CDR3 coding DNA: TGTGCCTGGAGTGCGAACGGGAACACCATATATTTT. Its translation is CAWSANGNTIYF.

V is TRBV7-2 and J is TRBJ1-1, with a tentative D call TRBD1 (6 bases). V gave up 4 bases and J gave up 11 bases, with 17 bases separating them. CDR1 and CDR2 from the germline V gene are SGHTA and FQGNSA. The CDR3 is 13 residues long. CDR3: CASSWDTAGKAFF. The CDR3 nucleotides read TGTGCCAGCAGCTGGGACACAGCGGGTAAGGCTTTCTTT. Combining the CDR3 with reference TRBV7-2 and TRBJ1-1 gives the whole variable domain GAGVSQSPSNKVTEKGKDVELRCDPISGHTALYWYRQSLGQGLEFLIYFQGNSAPDKSGLPSDRFSAERTGGSVSTLTIQRTQQEDSAVYLCASSWDTAGKAFFGQGTRLTVV.

V and J are TRBV6-4 and TRBJ2-2; D might be TRBD2 (5 bases). The CDR3 loop spans 14 amino acids. Looked up from germline, CDR1 is MRHNA and CDR2 is SNTAGT. V lost 0 bases, J lost 5 bases, and 7 bases lay in between. This chain's CDR3 is CASSDSGETGELFF. The CDR3 DNA reads TGTGCCAGCAGTGACTCGGGAGAAACCGGGGAGCTGTTTTTT.

CDR3 DNA: TGCGCCAGCAGCCAAGGGGAGCCAGGTAGCGGGGTAATCAGGGAGACCCAGTACTTC. It codes for CASSQGEPGSGVIRETQYF. The V call is TRBV4-1, the J call TRBJ2-5; 8 bases agree with TRBD2. Germline lookup yields CDR1 MGHRA and CDR2 YSYEKL. The CDR3 is made up of 19 amino acids. The junction had 18 bases not matched to a gene; V was cut back by 1 base and J by 5 bases.

The V gene is TRBV19, the J gene TRBJ2-7, with no clear D. The CDR3 consists of 13 residues. V was trimmed by 3 bases and J by 0 bases, leaving 6 bases between them. From germline, CDR1 is LNHDA and CDR2 SQIVND (reference sequence). Here the CDR3 DNA reads TGTGCCAGTAGTATCGGCGGCTCCTACGAGCAGTACTTC. Residues: CASSIGGSYEQYF. The whole variable domain, filled in from reference TRBV19 and TRBJ2-7, reads DGGITQSPKYLFRKEGQNVTLSCEQNLNHDAMYWYRQDPGQGLRLIYYSQIVNDFQKGDIAEGYSVSREKKESFPLTVTSAQKNPTAFYLCASSIGGSYEQYFGPGTRLTVT.

This chain joins TRBV5-1 and TRBJ2-7, with 12 bases identical to TRBD2. Germline values: CDR1 SGHRS, CDR2 YFSETQ. V lost 0 bases and J lost 3; bases outside the gene matches: 7. This CDR3 contains 17 residues. The CDR3 spells CASSLGLAGAAGYEQYF. The CDR3, as DNA: TGCGCCAGCAGCTTGGGACTAGCGGGGGCCGCGGGCTACGAGCAGTACTTC.

This rearrangement joins TRBV4-2 to TRBJ2-1, with TRBD2 identical over 11 bases. V was pared by 3 bases and J by 6 bases, with 10 bases of the junction left unmatched. CDR1 is LGHNA, CDR2 YNFKEQ, per germline. CDR3 length: 17 amino acids. The CDR3 nucleotides read TGTGCCAGCAGCCAGTCAACCTATGGACTAGCGGGCAATGAGCAGTTCTTC. It yields the protein CASSQSTYGLAGNEQFF.

This clone was counted only a few times. The chain uses TRBV7-7 and TRBJ2-5; 7 bases align to TRBD2. V shed 5 bases, J shed 2 bases, and the junction held 5 bases outside the gene matches. The CDR3 is made up of 14 amino acids. Per germline, CDR1 SSHAT and CDR2 FNYEAQ (reference sequence). The CDR3 region has the DNA TGTGCCAGCAGCCCCGGGACTAATCAAGAGACCCAGTACTTC. It is translated as CASSPGTNQETQYF. The whole variable domain, filled in from reference TRBV7-7 and TRBJ2-5, reads GAGVSQSPRYKVTKRGQDVTLRCDPISSHATLYWYQQALGQGPEFLTYFNYEAQPDKSGLPSDRFSAERPEGSISTLTIQRTEQRDSAMYRCASSPGTNQETQYFGPGTRLLVL.

CDR3 sequence (DNA): TGTGCCGCTCGCGAGGGGGGCGCGGGCTATGGCTACACCTTC. Translated: CAAREGGAGYGYTF. V and J are TRBV19 and TRBJ1-2, with D perhaps matching TRBD1 (6 bases). Germline lookup yields CDR1 LNHDA and CDR2 SQIVND (reference sequence). With 11 bases removed from V and 4 bases from J, the gap between germline ends came to 20 bases. This CDR3 is built from 14 residues.

The chain couples TRBV28 to TRBJ2-1, with D uncertain. This CDR3 comprises 14 residues. Germline lookup yields CDR1 MDHEN and CDR2 SYDVKM. Trimming stripped 2 bases from V and 2 bases from J, with 7 bases between. CDR3 region: CASSLPVPYNEQFF. The CDR3 DNA follows: TGTGCCAGCAGTTTACCCGTCCCCTACAATGAGCAGTTCTTC.

This clone appeared once. V and J are TRBV11-1 and TRBJ2-3; D unresolved. The germline V and J ends were trimmed by 7 bases and 0 bases, with 8 bases remaining between them. The germline CDR1 and CDR2 sequences are SGHAT and FQDESV (reference sequence). This CDR3 is 13 amino acids long. CDR3 nucleotides: TGTGCCAGCACACAACCAAGCACAGATACGCAGTATTTT. It encodes CASTQPSTDTQYF.

The chain employs TRBV6-1 and TRBJ2-5; D not resolved. Trimming took off 1 base at V and 5 bases at J, with 5 bases between the two ends. CDR1 and CDR2 (germline): MNHNS, SASEGT. The CDR3 totals 12 residues. CDR3 sequence: CASSEVTETQYF. In nucleotides, the CDR3 is TGTGCCAGCAGTGAAGTTACGGAGACCCAGTACTTC.

The V and J genes are TRBV2 and TRBJ2-5; 9 bases fit TRBD2. V shed 5 bases, J shed 6 bases, and the junction held 10 bases outside the gene matches. Per the germline V gene, CDR1 is SNHLY and CDR2 is FYNNEI. The CDR3 covers 15 residues. CDR3 loop: CASSLAGVTRKTQYF. The CDR3 DNA is TGTGCCAGCAGTTTAGCGGGGGTAACAAGAAAGACCCAGTACTTC. Full variable domain (outside the CDR3, taken from reference TRBV2 and TRBJ2-5): EPEVTQTPSHQVTQMGQEVILRCVPISNHLYFYWYRQILGQKVEFLVSFYNNEISEKSEIFDDQFSVERPDGSNFTLKIRSTKLEDSAMYFCASSLAGVTRKTQYFGPGTRLLVL.

The CDR3: CASSVGGLQETQYF. DNA for the CDR3: TGTGCCAGCAGCGTAGGGGGGCTCCAAGAGACCCAGTACTTC. This chain connects TRBV9 to TRBJ2-5, with a weak D call TRBD1 (6 bases). The CDR3 is made up of 14 amino acids. V was trimmed by 0 bases and J by 1 base, leaving 7 bases between them. CDR1 is SGDLS and CDR2 is YYNGEE in the germline V gene.

This clone was found a few times. The chain couples TRBV29-1 to TRBJ1-1, with TRBD1 as a possible D gene (6 bases). The CDR3 sequence is 12 residues long. Per germline, CDR1 SQVTM and CDR2 ANQGSEA. Deletions cut 6 bases from V and 3 bases from J, with 11 bases between. The CDR3, as DNA: TGCAGCGTACAGGGTAGGTACACTGAAGCTTTCTTT. It encodes CSVQGRYTEAFF.